What follows are 10 T cell receptor beta chains derived from one specimen sequenced in a study of cytomegalovirus exposure and HLA in healthy donors. The PCR made use of 60 Vbeta and 13 Jbeta primers. TCRdb's table, derived via immunoSEQ multiplex PCR, lists solely in-frame clones and lacks some. The sample contains some 120,000 clones, approximately 80% of which appear only once. Sequencing used PBMCs. The receptor set was obtained from a young man in good health and CMV-seronegative.

The CDR3 spells CASSLAGAPSSYEQYF. The CDR3 bases are TGTGCCAGCAGCTTAGCTGGGGCACCGAGCTCCTACGAGCAGTACTTC. This sequence joins TRBV7-6 and TRBJ2-7, with TRBD1 as a possible D gene (5 bases). The CDR3 sequence is 16 residues long. The germline gives CDR1 SGHVS, CDR2 FNYEAQ. Trimming took 0 bases from V and 0 from J, leaving 12 bases between them. Filled out from reference TRBV7-6 and TRBJ2-7, the complete variable domain reads GAGVSQSPRYKVTKRGQDVALRCDPISGHVSLYWYRQALGQGPEFLTYFNYEAQQDKSGLPNDRFSAERPEGSISTLTIQRTEQRDSAMYRCASSLAGAPSSYEQYFGPGTRLTVT.

This clone has a single count. This chain joins TRBV19 and TRBJ2-5, with 10 bases identical to TRBD2. Trimming took 7 bases from V and 5 from J; bases not matched to a gene: 4. Germline V CDR1 and CDR2: LNHDA, SQIVND (reference sequence). The CDR3 consists of 13 residues. For the CDR3, the DNA is TGTGCCAGTAACATGGGACTAGCGGAGACCCAGTACTTC. It is translated as CASNMGLAETQYF.

V is TRBV7-2 and J is TRBJ2-1, with D perhaps TRBD1 (8 bases). Germline loops: CDR1 SGHTA, CDR2 FQGNSA. CDR3 size: 15 residues. V shed 5 bases and J shed 5 bases, with 16 bases lying between them. The CDR3 DNA is TGTGCCAGCAGCCTACGGACAGGGAGGGACAATGAGCAGTTCTTC. It translates to CASSLRTGRDNEQFF.

This chain connects TRBV7-8 to TRBJ2-5; weak D call: TRBD1 (5 bases). This CDR3 has 13 amino acids. The germline V and J ends were trimmed by 1 base and 2 bases, with 5 bases remaining between them. CDR1 and CDR2 (germline): SGHVS, FQNEAQ. The CDR3 sequence is CASSLGQQETQYF. The CDR3 DNA is TGTGCCAGCAGCTTAGGACAGCAAGAGACCCAGTACTTC.

The CDR3 nucleotides read TGTGCCAGCACCGTAGGGGGGGGGTCGGCAGATACGCAGTATTTT. Residues: CASTVGGGSADTQYF. V usage is TRBV7-2 and J usage is TRBJ2-3; D perhaps matches TRBD2 (7 bases). V gave up 7 bases and J gave up 4 bases, with 18 bases separating them. Looked up from germline, CDR1 is SGHTA and CDR2 is FQGNSA. This CDR3 region has 15 residues.

The V gene is TRBV18, the J gene TRBJ1-3; no clear D. The ends were cut back, 3 bases at V and 0 bases at J, with 6 bases in the middle. Germline V gives CDR1 KGHSH, CDR2 LQKENI. The CDR3 has 14 amino acids. The CDR3 DNA is TGTGCCAGCTCACCGGGGAGCTCTGGAAACACCATATATTTT. It translates to CASSPGSSGNTIYF. The entire variable domain, with the rest obtained from reference TRBV18 and TRBJ1-3, is as follows: NAGVMQNPRHLVRRRGQEARLRCSPMKGHSHVYWYRQLPEEGLKFMVYLQKENIIDESGMPKERFSAEFPKEGPSILRIQQVVRGDSAAYFCASSPGSSGNTIYFGEGSWLTVV.

The J gene is TRBJ1-1, the V gene TRBV6-1, with TRBD1 matching over 9 bases. Germline loops: CDR1 MNHNS, CDR2 SASEGT. The CDR3 contains 12 residues. With 5 bases clipped from V and 11 bases from J, the junction kept 6 bases outside the gene matches. CDR3 coding DNA: TGTGCCAGCAGTAACAGGGGGCGTCAGGCTTTCTTT. Its translation is CASSNRGRQAFF.

The CDR3 nucleotides read TGCGCCAGCAGCCAAGATCGACAGGGGTTATGGGGCTACACCTTC. Protein: CASSQDRQGLWGYTF. The V call is TRBV4-3, the J call TRBJ1-2; 8 nucleotides match TRBD1. The V and J ends lost 0 bases and 8 bases, in that order; junction bases with no gene match: 8. Germline V gene sequence: CDR1 LGHNA, CDR2 YSLEER. This CDR3 region has 15 residues.

This chain links TRBV9 with TRBJ2-1, with a tentative D call TRBD2 (6 bases). V gave up 2 bases and J gave up 5 bases, with 14 bases separating them. The CDR3 spans 15 residues. Germline values: CDR1 SGDLS, CDR2 YYNGEE. The CDR3 is CASSVSGRRHNEQFF. Written as DNA, the CDR3 is TGTGCCAGCAGCGTTAGCGGCAGGAGGCACAATGAGCAGTTCTTC.

The chain recombines TRBV21-1 with TRBJ2-1; TRBD2 is the table's D call and was not checked against the DNA. TRBV21-1 represents a pseudogene. This CDR3 spans 17 amino acids. The CDR3 here is CASSKALTRGRLNEQFF. Here the CDR3 DNA reads TGTGCCAGCAGCAAAGCGCTCACTCGAGGGCGGTTAAATGAGCAGTTCTTC.